This TCR beta chain was captured in a study of regulatory T cells in long-lasting Graves disease. Study results and limitations: A greater number of public clonotypes (under 3,000) was shared by persistent patients than by new patients (roughly 880). With persistent disease, TRBV28, TRBJ1-2 and TRBJ2-5 were the favored segments.

In this sample, this clonotype turned up a few times. The antigen is unknown. Losses at the gene ends were 3 bases for V and 14 bases for J; bases not matched to a gene: 13. The CDR3 totals 14 residues. The germline V gene has CDR1 LNHDA and CDR2 SQIVND (reference sequence). Time point defined: newly diagnosed GD, antithyroid drugs for less than 3 months. PBMC RNA was the source of the TCR library. TCR beta libraries were built with iRepertoire HTBI primers and Arm-PCR of CDR3 regions. TCRdb itself ran the multiplex PCR reads through MiXCR, one entry per CDR3 protein. The table has 200,000 to 300,000 distinct CDR3 sequences, roughly 21% seen once.

The TCR comes from a female donor with Graves disease. The specimen was peripheral blood mononuclear cells (PBMCs), collected at new diagnosis, from a patient treated with antithyroid drugs. V gene TRBV19 combines with J gene TRBJ2-5; 9 bases agree with TRBD2. CDR3: CASSMAPLAGWLYF. CDR3 DNA sequence: TGTGCCAGTAGTATGGCCCCTCTAGCGGGGTGGCTCTACTTC.